This T cell receptor (beta chain) appears in the sequencing data of a study of immune evolution from preneoplasia to lung adenocarcinoma. Findings and limits, study-wide: Later-stage lesions appeared to have more T cells, more diversity, less clonality.

Patient tissue came from resections in Japan or China, 2014–2017. Each case's diagnosis was confirmed by two pathologists on H&E. Macro-dissection enriched premalignant or tumor cells before nucleic acid extraction. The repertoire was sequenced with immunoSEQ multiplex PCR; TCRdb's copy has only in-frame clones and lacks some. The table has about 4,500 clones, around 90% seen once. The CDR3 has 17 residues. Germline V gene lookup returns CDR1 SGHRS and CDR2 YFSETQ. Trimming stripped 0 bases from V and 0 bases from J, with 10 bases between. To note about this clone: Antigen unknown.

The TCR was taken from a person in their fifties with lung adenocarcinoma. Sequencing input: FFPE invasive lung adenocarcinoma tissue. This sequence joins TRBV5-1 and TRBJ2-6, with D unresolved. DNA for the CDR3: TGCGCCAGCAGCTTGGACCAACAGCGCTCTGGGGCCAACGTCCTGACTTTC. Its translation: CASSLDQQRSGANVLTF.